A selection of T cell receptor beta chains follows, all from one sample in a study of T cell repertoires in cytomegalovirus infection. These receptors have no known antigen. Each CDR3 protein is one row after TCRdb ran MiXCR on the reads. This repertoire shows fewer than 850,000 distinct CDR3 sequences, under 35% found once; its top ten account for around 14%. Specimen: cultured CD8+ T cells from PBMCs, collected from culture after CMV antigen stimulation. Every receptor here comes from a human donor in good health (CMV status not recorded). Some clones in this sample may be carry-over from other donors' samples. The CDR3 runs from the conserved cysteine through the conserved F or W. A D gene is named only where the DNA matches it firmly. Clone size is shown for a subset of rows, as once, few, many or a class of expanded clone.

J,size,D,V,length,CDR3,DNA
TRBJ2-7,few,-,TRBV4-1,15,CASSQSTGPLWEQYF,TGCGCCAGCAGCCAGTCGACAGGACCACTCTGGGAGCAGTACTTC
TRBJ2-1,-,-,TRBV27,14,CASSLSRWGNEQFF,TGTGCCAGCAGTTTATCGAGGTGGGGGAATGAGCAGTTCTTC
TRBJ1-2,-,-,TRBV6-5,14,CASSYSIGGYGYTF,TGTGCCAGCAGTTACTCGATCGGGGGCTATGGCTACACCTTC
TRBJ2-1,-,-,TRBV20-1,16,CSATIPGRGINNEQFF,TGCAGTGCTACCATCCCGGGACGAGGTATAAACAATGAGCAGTTCTTC
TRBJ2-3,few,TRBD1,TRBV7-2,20,CASSPRSTGGSGLSSDTQYF,TGTGCCAGCAGCCCTAGGAGCACAGGGGGGTCCGGACTTAGTTCAGATACGCAGTATTTT
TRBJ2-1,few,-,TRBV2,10,CASKGYEQFF,TGTGCCAGCAAGGGCTATGAGCAGTTCTTC
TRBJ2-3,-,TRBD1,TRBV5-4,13,CASTFGTADTQYF,TGTGCCAGCACCTTCGGGACAGCAGATACGCAGTATTTT
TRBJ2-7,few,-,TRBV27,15,CASSLSSSSSYEQYF,TGTGCCAGCAGCCTTTCAAGTTCGAGCTCCTACGAGCAGTACTTC
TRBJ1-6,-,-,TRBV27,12,CASSPPTRALHF,TGTGCCAGCAGTCCCCCCACGAGGGCCCTCCACTTT
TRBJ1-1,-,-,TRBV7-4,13,CASRGGRHTEAFF,TGTGCCAGCAGAGGGGGAAGACACACTGAAGCTTTCTTT
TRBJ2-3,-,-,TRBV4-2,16,CASSQDWGTSTDTQYF,TGTGCCAGCAGCCAAGATTGGGGGACTAGCACAGATACGCAGTATTTT
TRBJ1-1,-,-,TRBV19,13,CASSIVNPAEAFF,TGTGCCAGTAGTATAGTAAATCCGGCTGAAGCTTTCTTT
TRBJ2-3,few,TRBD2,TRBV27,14,CATSTSSGTDTQYF,TGTGCCACTTCGACTAGCTCCGGCACAGATACGCAGTATTTT
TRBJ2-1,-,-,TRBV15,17,CATSRDRGAIGGRAQFF,TGTGCCACCAGCAGAGATCGAGGGGCTATCGGAGGCCGGGCGCAGTTCTTC
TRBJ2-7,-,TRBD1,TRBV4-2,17,CASSQETGVELTYEQYF,TGTGCCAGCAGCCAGGAGACAGGGGTTGAGCTCACCTACGAGCAGTACTTC
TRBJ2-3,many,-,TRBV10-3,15,CAISESGTVTDTQYF,TGTGCCATCAGTGAGTCAGGGACCGTCACAGATACGCAGTATTTT
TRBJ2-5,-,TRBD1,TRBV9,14,CASSQGDLSETQYF,TGTGCCAGCAGCCAGGGGGACCTCTCCGAGACCCAGTACTTC
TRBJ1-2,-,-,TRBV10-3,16,CAISGSMGESNYGYTF,TGTGCCATCAGTGGGTCGATGGGAGAGTCTAACTATGGCTACACCTTC
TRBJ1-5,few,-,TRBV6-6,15,CASSYLTGSNQPQHF,TGTGCCAGCAGTTATTTGACCGGGAGCAATCAGCCCCAGCATTTT
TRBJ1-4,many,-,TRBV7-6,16,CASSLGTVATNEKLFF,TGTGCCAGCAGCTTAGGGACAGTCGCAACTAATGAAAAACTGTTTTTT
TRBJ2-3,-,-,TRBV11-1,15,CASSWSQGTPDTQYF,TGTGCCAGCAGCTGGTCCCAAGGTACCCCAGATACGCAGTATTTT
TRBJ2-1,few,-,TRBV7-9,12,CASSFKPNEQFF,TGTGCCAGCAGCTTCAAACCGAATGAGCAGTTCTTC
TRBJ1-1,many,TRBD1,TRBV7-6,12,CASSPGQGDAFF,TGTGCCAGCAGCCCCGGACAGGGGGATGCTTTCTTT
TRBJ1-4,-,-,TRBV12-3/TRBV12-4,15,CASSPRLKDGEKLFF,TGTGCCAGCAGCCCTCGGTTGAAGGATGGCGAAAAACTGTTTTTT
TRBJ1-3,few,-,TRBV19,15,CASTPQHLSGNTIYF,TGTGCCAGTACCCCACAGCACCTCTCTGGAAACACCATATATTTT
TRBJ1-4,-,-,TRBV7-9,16,CASSLAPDSLNEKLFF,TGTGCCAGCAGTCTAGCACCGGACAGTCTCAATGAAAAACTGTTTTTT
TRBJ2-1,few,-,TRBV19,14,CASSIESLYNEQFF,TGTGCCAGTAGTATCGAGTCCCTCTACAATGAGCAGTTCTTC
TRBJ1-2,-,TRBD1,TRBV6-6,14,CASRTTGGLGGYTF,TGTGCCAGCAGAACGACAGGGGGCCTTGGTGGCTACACCTTC
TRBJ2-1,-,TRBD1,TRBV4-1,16,CASSQIQMGQNNEQFF,TGCGCCAGCAGCCAAATTCAGATGGGACAGAACAATGAGCAGTTCTTC
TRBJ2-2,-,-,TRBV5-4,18,CASSFLDLDHNPPGELFF,TGTGCCAGCAGCTTCCTTGACCTCGACCATAACCCCCCCGGGGAGCTGTTTTTT
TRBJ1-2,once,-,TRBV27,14,CASSLFDGRRGYTF,TGTGCCAGCAGTTTATTCGACGGCCGCCGTGGCTACACCTTC
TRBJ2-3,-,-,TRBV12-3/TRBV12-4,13,CASNVPSTDTQYF,TGTGCCAGCAACGTCCCTAGCACAGATACGCAGTATTTT
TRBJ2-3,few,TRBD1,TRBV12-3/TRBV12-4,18,CASTPPTGLLAHTDTQYF,TGTGCCAGCACCCCCCCGACAGGGCTGCTAGCACACACAGATACGCAGTATTTT
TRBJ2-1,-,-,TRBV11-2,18,CASSLVSWGTGQYNEQFF,TGTGCCAGCAGCTTAGTGTCGTGGGGCACCGGCCAATACAATGAGCAGTTCTTC
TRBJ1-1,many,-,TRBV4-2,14,CASSHPGASTEAFF,TGTGCCAGCAGCCATCCCGGGGCAAGCACTGAAGCTTTCTTT
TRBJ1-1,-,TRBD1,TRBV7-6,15,CASSSSTGGYTEAFF,TGTGCCAGCAGCTCATCGACAGGGGGATACACTGAAGCTTTCTTT
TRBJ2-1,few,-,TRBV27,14,CASSLRGGGREQFF,TGTGCCAGCAGCCTCAGGGGGGGGGGCCGTGAGCAGTTCTTC
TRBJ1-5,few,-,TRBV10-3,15,CAISEKADLRQPQHF,TGTGCCATCAGTGAGAAGGCCGATTTGAGACAGCCCCAGCATTTT
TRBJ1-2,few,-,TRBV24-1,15,CATSDYLTGKDGYTF,TGTGCCACCAGTGACTACCTTACGGGGAAGGATGGCTACACCTTC
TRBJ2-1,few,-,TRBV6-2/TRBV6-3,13,CATRSGPWGEQFF,TGTGCCACACGGTCGGGGCCCTGGGGGGAGCAGTTCTTC